The following is a T cell receptor beta chain sequence with its context. Its matching antigen is unknown. Trimming at V came to 6 bases and at J to 6 bases, leaving 8 bases not matched to a gene. The CDR3 loop spans 13 amino acids. Germline V CDR1 and CDR2: SQVTM, ANQGSEA. These data come from a study of cytomegalovirus exposure and HLA in healthy donors. Study in general: There were 350 to 400 genotyped donors. Of these, about 81% fell in the genetic ancestry cluster associated with self-reported Caucasian donors. The study, taken as a whole, reports: A later analysis linked a missense DCLRE1C variant to TCR beta V- and J-gene trimming. Testing in vitro showed a few CMV-associated chains specific for CMV antigens.

Researchers ran the PCR with 60 Vbeta and 13 Jbeta primers. The table came from immunoSEQ multiplex PCR; TCRdb's copy has only in-frame clones and leaves some out. The sample comprises some 150,000 clones, approximately 80% of which are singletons, and approximately 4.8% rests with the top ten. The clonotype comes from a man aged 25-45 years in good health and CMV-seronegative. The specimen sequenced was PBMCs. The chain combines TRBV29-1 with TRBJ1-1; 9 bases map to TRBD1. The CDR3: CSVTGQGYSEAFF. CDR3 DNA sequence: TGCAGCGTGACGGGACAGGGTTACTCTGAAGCTTTCTTT.